This is a list of T cell receptor beta chains from one sample in a study of blood T cell repertoires in COVID-19. TCRdb keeps only in-frame clones here, not all; method: immunoSEQ multiplex PCR. The sample records tens of thousands of clones, approximately 90% being singletons. The sample comprised peripheral blood. These receptors were obtained from a woman aged 25 to 39 in a cohort sampled during active COVID-19. The CDR3 runs from the conserved cysteine through the conserved F or W. A D gene is named only where the DNA matches it firmly. The size field is filled for only some rows; it gives once, few, many or a size class.

J gene | CDR3 length | D gene | V gene | clone size | CDR3 DNA | CDR3 protein
TRBJ1-2 | 13 | - | TRBV5-4 | - | TGTGCCAGCACCTCCCCGGGGGGTGGGCACTACACCTTC | CASTSPGGGHYTF
TRBJ2-5 | 16 | TRBD2 | TRBV5-4 | - | TGTGCCAGCAGCAGGGAGCGGGAGTCGGCCCGAGAGACCCAGTACTTC | CASSRERESARETQYF
TRBJ2-7 | 14 | TRBD1 | TRBV18 | - | TGTGCCAGCTCACCGCGGGACAGGGGCTACGAGCAGTACTTC | CASSPRDRGYEQYF
TRBJ2-7 | 14 | TRBD1 | TRBV28 | - | TGTGCCAGCAGTTCGCGACAGGGGGCAGTCGAGCAGTACTTC | CASSSRQGAVEQYF
TRBJ2-7 | 18 | TRBD2 | TRBV23-1 | - | TGCGCCAGCACCAAGCAAGGCCCCCCCGGGGGGAGCATCCACGAGCAGTACTTC | CASTKQGPPGGSIHEQYF
TRBJ1-2 | 16 | TRBD1 | TRBV7-9 | once | TGTGCCAGCAGCTTAAGTTGGGACAGGGCTAACTATGGCTACACCTTC | CASSLSWDRANYGYTF
TRBJ2-7 | 16 | - | TRBV15 | - | TGTGCCACCAGCAGAGAGTACGCCGGGACACCATACGAGCAGTACTTC | CATSREYAGTPYEQYF
TRBJ2-7 | 16 | TRBD1 | TRBV5-1 | - | TGCGCCAGCAGCTCTTTCCGGGACAGGGCGTCCCACGAGCAGTACTTC | CASSSFRDRASHEQYF
TRBJ2-1 | 15 | TRBD2 | TRBV11-3 | - | TGTGCCAGCAGCCCGGGGACTAGCGGGAGGCATGAGCAGTTCTTC | CASSPGTSGRHEQFF
TRBJ2-1 | 16 | TRBD2 | TRBV3-1/TRBV3-2 | - | TGTGCCAGCAGCCAAATTTTAGCGGGAATGGGGAATGAGCAGTTCTTC | CASSQILAGMGNEQFF
TRBJ2-5 | 14 | TRBD2 | TRBV19 | - | TGTGCCAGTAATCCTAGCGGGAGACAAGAGACCCAGTACTTC | CASNPSGRQETQYF
TRBJ1-5 | 15 | TRBD1 | TRBV19 | - | TGTGCCAGTAGTCTCCTGACAGGGGAGACTCAGCCCCAGCATTTT | CASSLLTGETQPQHF
TRBJ2-7 | 13 | - | TRBV6-6 | - | TGTGCCAGCAGTTACCTCGGGGGATACGAGCAGTACTTC | CASSYLGGYEQYF
TRBJ2-1 | 17 | - | TRBV4-3 | - | TGCGCCAGCAGCCAAGATTTTTCACGGGGCTCCTACAATGAGCAGTTCTTC | CASSQDFSRGSYNEQFF
TRBJ1-1 | 11 | - | TRBV3-1/TRBV3-2 | - | TGTGCCAGCAGCCATCAGGGGAAAGCTTTCTTT | CASSHQGKAFF
TRBJ2-7 | 14 | - | TRBV27 | - | TGTGCCAGCAGTCGTGCGGGACAGTTCTACGAGCAGTACTTC | CASSRAGQFYEQYF
TRBJ2-2 | 15 | TRBD1 | TRBV28 | - | TGTGCCAGTAGACTTTGGACAGGGCGCACCGGGGAGCTGTTTTTT | CASRLWTGRTGELFF
TRBJ2-3 | 15 | TRBD1 | TRBV11-3 | - | TGTGCCAGCAGCTGGGGGGACAGGCTCACAGATACGCAGTATTTT | CASSWGDRLTDTQYF
TRBJ1-6 | 14 | - | TRBV9 | - | TGTGCCAGCAGCGCCAGGGCAGATAATTCACCCCTCCACTTT | CASSARADNSPLHF
TRBJ2-1 | 14 | TRBD2 | TRBV7-9 | once | TGTGCCAGCAGCTTACTAGCGGGAGTAATTGAGCAGTTCTTC | CASSLLAGVIEQFF
TRBJ1-2 | 13 | - | TRBV20-1 | - | TGCAGTGCTAGTCCAACAGGGTTGGGTGGCTACACCTTC | CSASPTGLGGYTF
TRBJ2-1 | 16 | TRBD1 | TRBV24-1 | - | TGTGCCACCAGTGATTTGTACGTAACAGGGGGACGGGAGCAGTTCTTC | CATSDLYVTGGREQFF
TRBJ1-1 | 14 | - | TRBV29-1 | once | TGCAGCGTTGAGGGTCCAGGGGCGAACACTGAAGCTTTCTTT | CSVEGPGANTEAFF
TRBJ2-7 | 15 | TRBD2 | TRBV13 | - | TGTGCCAGCAGCCCCGGGCTAGCGGGGGTCTACGAGCAGTACTTC | CASSPGLAGVYEQYF
TRBJ2-1 | 16 | TRBD2 | TRBV4-3 | few | TGCGCCAGCAGCCAAGGGGGTAGCGGGAGGGCCAATGAGCAGTTCTTC | CASSQGGSGRANEQFF
TRBJ1-1 | 15 | - | TRBV9 | - | TGTGCCAGCAGCGTAGGACCAGGATTGAACACTGAAGCTTTCTTT | CASSVGPGLNTEAFF
TRBJ2-5 | 15 | - | TRBV9 | - | TGTGCCAGCAGCGTAGCTGGCAGGAGGGGAGAGACCCAGTACTTC | CASSVAGRRGETQYF
TRBJ1-5 | 17 | - | TRBV9 | once | TGTGCCAGCAGCGTAGATCTTATCGACAGCTCCCTAGGGCCCCAGCATTTT | CASSVDLIDSSLGPQHF